These T cell receptor beta chains were read from a single sample in a study of human T cells and chemical hapten exposure. TCRdb analysed the RACE reads with MiXCR anew, one entry per CDR3 protein. The sample has under 150,000 distinct CDR3 sequences; 12% are singletons. The starting material was whole blood, obtained in connection with sensitization to the hapten diphenylcyclopropenone (DPC). The receptors shown here come from a woman aged 45-65 years with alopecia areata. Some clones in this sample may be carry-over from other donors' samples. Both conserved end residues are part of each CDR3. The order of the fields is V gene, D gene, clone size, J gene, CDR3 length, CDR3 protein, CDR3 DNA. The D gene is left open where the match is weak. For some rows the clone size is stated as once, few or many, or as a class when expanded; others skip it.

V: TRBV4-1; D: TRBD2; size: few; J: TRBJ2-7; length: 16; CDR3: CASSQDRTSGGYEQYF; DNA: TGCGCCAGCAGCCAAGATAGAACTAGCGGGGGGTACGAGCAGTACTTC
V: TRBV5-4; D: TRBD2; size: many; J: TRBJ2-4; length: 17; CDR3: CASSYRLAGAAKNIQYF; DNA: TGTGCCAGCAGCTACCGACTAGCGGGAGCGGCCAAAAACATTCAGTACTTC
V: TRBV18; D: TRBD2; size: few; J: TRBJ2-5; length: 15; CDR3: CASSPGREAKETQYF; DNA: TGTGCCAGCTCACCGGGGCGGGAGGCCAAAGAGACCCAGTACTTC
V: TRBV7-8; D: NA; size: many; J: TRBJ1-5; length: 16; CDR3: CASSFGDLYSNQPQHF; DNA: TGTGCCAGCAGCTTCGGGGACCTTTATAGCAATCAGCCCCAGCATTTT
V: TRBV14; D: TRBD2; size: many; J: TRBJ2-1; length: 16; CDR3: CASSLGTSGTHNEQFF; DNA: TGTGCCAGCAGCCTGGGGACTAGCGGGACCCATAATGAGCAGTTCTTC
V: TRBV29-1; D: NA; size: many; J: TRBJ1-1; length: 12; CDR3: CSVRAANTEAFF; DNA: TGCAGCGTTCGGGCAGCGAACACTGAAGCTTTCTTT
V: TRBV28; D: NA; size: many; J: TRBJ1-6; length: 16; CDR3: CASSLRAGPGDSPLHF; DNA: TGTGCCAGCAGTTTACGAGCGGGGCCAGGGGATTCACCCCTCCACTTT
V: TRBV28; D: TRBD1; size: NA; J: TRBJ1-3; length: 15; CDR3: CASGTGTASGNTIYF; DNA: TGTGCCAGCGGCACCGGGACAGCCTCTGGAAACACCATATATTTT
V: TRBV6-2/TRBV6-3; D: NA; size: many; J: TRBJ2-1; length: 15; CDR3: CASSLLDLRANGQFF; DNA: TGTGCCAGCAGTTTACTGGACCTTCGGGCCAATGGGCAGTTCTTC
V: TRBV5-7; D: NA; size: many; J: TRBJ1-2; length: 16; CDR3: CASSLTGIGLNYGYTF; DNA: TGTGCCAGCAGCTTGACAGGGATTGGGCTTAACTATGGCTACACCTTC
V: TRBV20-1; D: NA; size: NA; J: TRBJ2-7; length: 11; CDR3: CSATPSYEQYF; DNA: TGCAGTGCCACCCCCTCCTACGAGCAGTACTTC
V: TRBV10-3; D: NA; size: many; J: TRBJ1-2; length: 13; CDR3: CAISADTNYGYTF; DNA: TGTGCCATCAGCGCAGATACTAACTATGGCTACACCTTC
V: TRBV7-2; D: TRBD2; size: many; J: TRBJ2-1; length: 19; CDR3: CASSLGPGTSGGRGNEQFF; DNA: TGTGCCAGCAGCTTAGGCCCCGGGACTAGCGGGGGGCGGGGGAATGAGCAGTTCTTC
V: TRBV29-1; D: NA; size: many; J: TRBJ2-1; length: 12; CDR3: CSVTRGGNEQFF; DNA: TGCAGCGTAACCAGGGGGGGCAATGAGCAGTTCTTC
V: TRBV5-1; D: NA; size: NA; J: TRBJ2-5; length: 13; CDR3: CASSFKGFETQYF; DNA: TGCGCCAGCAGCTTCAAGGGCTTTGAGACCCAGTACTTC
V: TRBV20-1; D: TRBD1; size: many; J: TRBJ1-4; length: 17; CDR3: CSARGWSGTGANEKLFF; DNA: TGCAGTGCTAGAGGATGGTCGGGGACAGGGGCTAATGAAAAACTGTTTTTT
V: TRBV7-2; D: NA; size: few; J: TRBJ1-1; length: 13; CDR3: CASSLEYSSEAFF; DNA: TGTGCCAGCAGCTTAGAGTACTCCTCCGAAGCTTTCTTT
V: TRBV12-3/TRBV12-4; D: TRBD1; size: NA; J: TRBJ1-3; length: 14; CDR3: CASSPQGDGNTIYF; DNA: TGTGCCAGCAGCCCACAGGGGGATGGAAACACCATATATTTT
V: TRBV7-2; D: NA; size: NA; J: TRBJ1-5; length: 17; CDR3: CASSLAGGIRSNQPQHF; DNA: TGTGCCAGCAGCTTAGCCGGGGGCATTAGGAGCAATCAGCCCCAGCATTTT
V: TRBV29-1; D: NA; size: many; J: TRBJ1-1; length: 13; CDR3: CSAQNGMNTEAFF; DNA: TGCAGCGCCCAAAACGGCATGAACACTGAAGCTTTCTTT
V: TRBV6-2/TRBV6-3; D: TRBD1; size: many; J: TRBJ1-1; length: 16; CDR3: CASSQPGQGAETEAFF; DNA: TGTGCCAGCAGTCAGCCGGGACAGGGGGCAGAAACTGAAGCTTTCTTT
V: TRBV5-1; D: NA; size: NA; J: TRBJ1-1; length: 13; CDR3: CASSLGRGPEAFF; DNA: TGCGCCAGCAGCTTGGGAAGGGGCCCTGAAGCTTTCTTT
V: TRBV7-6; D: TRBD2; size: NA; J: TRBJ2-5; length: 15; CDR3: CASRGTVAGVTSQYF; DNA: TGTGCCAGCCGAGGGACCGTAGCGGGAGTCACTTCCCAGTACTTC
V: TRBV29-1; D: NA; size: few; J: TRBJ2-7; length: 14; CDR3: CSVLNPGTDYEQYF; DNA: TGCAGCGTTCTAAACCCCGGGACTGATTACGAGCAGTACTTC
V: TRBV7-8; D: NA; size: NA; J: TRBJ2-1; length: 15; CDR3: CASSPDSRSYNEQFF; DNA: TGTGCCAGCAGCCCAGACTCCCGCTCCTACAATGAGCAGTTCTTC
V: TRBV4-1; D: NA; size: few; J: TRBJ2-3; length: 15; CDR3: CASSQENWGSDTQYF; DNA: TGCGCCAGCAGCCAAGAGAACTGGGGGTCTGATACGCAGTATTTT
V: TRBV3-1; D: NA; size: NA; J: TRBJ2-7; length: 15; CDR3: CASSQDGGIPYEQYF; DNA: TGTGCCAGCAGCCAAGATGGGGGGATCCCCTACGAGCAGTACTTC
V: TRBV28; D: NA; size: many; J: TRBJ2-7; length: 14; CDR3: CASSTDGGNDEQYF; DNA: TGTGCCAGCAGTACAGATGGAGGGAACGACGAGCAGTACTTC
V: TRBV7-9; D: NA; size: many; J: TRBJ1-1; length: 16; CDR3: CASSSRVRQGGTEAFF; DNA: TGTGCCAGCAGCTCGAGGGTTCGGCAGGGAGGAACTGAAGCTTTCTTT
V: TRBV3-1; D: TRBD2; size: many; J: TRBJ2-3; length: 17; CDR3: CASSLRSVTSVTDTQYF; DNA: TGTGCCAGCAGCCTACGATCTGTGACTAGCGTTACAGATACGCAGTATTTT
V: TRBV5-4; D: TRBD2; size: NA; J: TRBJ2-3; length: 17; CDR3: CASSLPGRGGRTDTQYF; DNA: TGTGCCAGCAGCTTGCCGGGGCGGGGGGGCCGCACAGATACGCAGTATTTT
V: TRBV11-2; D: TRBD1; size: many; J: TRBJ2-2; length: 14; CDR3: CASSPDRGTGELFF; DNA: TGTGCCAGCAGCCCGGACAGGGGCACCGGGGAGCTGTTTTTT
V: TRBV7-2; D: NA; size: many; J: TRBJ2-1; length: 13; CDR3: CASSLKLVNEQFF; DNA: TGTGCCAGCAGCTTGAAGCTGGTTAATGAGCAGTTCTTC
V: TRBV9; D: NA; size: NA; J: TRBJ1-2; length: 15; CDR3: CASSAGGSPNYGYTF; DNA: TGTGCCAGCAGCGCCGGCGGCAGCCCGAACTATGGCTACACCTTC
V: TRBV28; D: TRBD2; size: few; J: TRBJ2-7; length: 14; CDR3: CASSLSSGGAEQYF; DNA: TGTGCCAGCAGTTTATCTAGCGGGGGGGCCGAGCAGTACTTC
V: TRBV7-2; D: TRBD2; size: NA; J: TRBJ2-5; length: 16; CDR3: CASSLQRGGLQETQYF; DNA: TGTGCCAGCAGCCTACAGCGGGGAGGGCTACAAGAGACCCAGTACTTC
V: TRBV7-9; D: NA; size: NA; J: TRBJ2-3; length: 12; CDR3: CASSAGRDTQYF; DNA: TGTGCCAGCAGCGCTGGGCGAGATACGCAGTATTTT
V: TRBV7-9; D: TRBD1; size: NA; J: TRBJ1-2; length: 12; CDR3: CASSSNRGSYTF; DNA: TGTGCCAGCAGCTCCAACAGGGGTAGCTACACCTTC
V: TRBV7-6; D: NA; size: many; J: TRBJ2-2; length: 18; CDR3: CASSDNRIGAGVSGELFF; DNA: TGTGCCAGCAGCGACAATAGAATCGGAGCGGGTGTCTCCGGGGAGCTGTTTTTT
V: TRBV7-8; D: TRBD2; size: many; J: TRBJ2-7; length: 17; CDR3: CASSLISRRERTYEQYF; DNA: TGTGCCAGCAGCTTAATCTCAAGGCGGGAGAGAACCTACGAGCAGTACTTC
V: TRBV9; D: NA; size: many; J: TRBJ2-3; length: 13; CDR3: CASSGSSTDTQYF; DNA: TGTGCCAGCAGCGGGTCTAGCACAGATACGCAGTATTTT
V: TRBV2; D: TRBD2; size: many; J: TRBJ2-3; length: 16; CDR3: CASSEPSGIWADTQYF; DNA: TGTGCCAGCAGTGAACCTAGCGGGATATGGGCAGATACGCAGTATTTT
V: TRBV29-1; D: NA; size: many; J: TRBJ2-7; length: 12; CDR3: CSGYTPTYEQYF; DNA: TGCAGCGGATATACGCCTACCTACGAGCAGTACTTC
V: TRBV25-1; D: NA; size: many; J: TRBJ1-4; length: 14; CDR3: CASSESGLNEKLFF; DNA: TGTGCCAGCAGTGAATCGGGGCTAAATGAAAAACTGTTTTTT
V: TRBV12-3/TRBV12-4; D: NA; size: NA; J: TRBJ1-5; length: 16; CDR3: CASSSTVGGSNQPQHF; DNA: TGTGCCAGCAGTTCCACCGTGGGGGGTAGCAATCAGCCCCAGCATTTT
V: TRBV3-1; D: NA; size: NA; J: TRBJ2-5; length: 12; CDR3: CASSQGPESQYF; DNA: TGTGCCAGCAGCCAAGGACCGGAGAGCCAGTACTTC
V: TRBV7-6; D: TRBD1; size: many; J: TRBJ1-6; length: 15; CDR3: CASSIRDREGSPLHF; DNA: TGTGCCAGCAGCATCCGGGACAGGGAAGGTTCACCCCTCCACTTT
V: TRBV12-3/TRBV12-4; D: NA; size: NA; J: TRBJ2-5; length: 13; CDR3: CASSRGFQETQYF; DNA: TGTGCCAGCAGTCGAGGCTTCCAAGAGACCCAGTACTTC
V: TRBV6-2/TRBV6-3; D: NA; size: NA; J: TRBJ2-1; length: 18; CDR3: CASSKGIPAPPRYNEQFF; DNA: TGTGCCAGCAGTAAGGGGATCCCAGCCCCTCCGCGCTACAATGAGCAGTTCTTC
V: TRBV7-8; D: NA; size: many; J: TRBJ1-2; length: 15; CDR3: CASSPQPSTVYDYTF; DNA: TGTGCCAGCAGCCCACAGCCCTCGACAGTCTATGACTACACCTTC
V: TRBV15; D: NA; size: many; J: TRBJ2-2; length: 17; CDR3: CATSRGQGVWNTGELFF; DNA: TGTGCCACCAGCAGAGGCCAAGGAGTCTGGAACACCGGGGAGCTGTTTTTT
V: TRBV28; D: NA; size: few; J: TRBJ1-1; length: 14; CDR3: CASSLQGTGKKAFF; DNA: TGTGCCAGCAGTTTACAGGGTACCGGGAAAAAAGCTTTCTTT
V: TRBV4-1; D: NA; size: NA; J: TRBJ1-5; length: 13; CDR3: CASSQDQSQPQHF; DNA: TGCGCCAGCAGCCAAGATCAGAGCCAGCCCCAGCATTTT
V: TRBV7-9; D: TRBD1; size: many; J: TRBJ1-4; length: 14; CDR3: CASSFPWTGEKLFF; DNA: TGTGCCAGCAGCTTTCCGTGGACAGGTGAAAAACTGTTTTTT
V: TRBV28; D: NA; size: NA; J: TRBJ2-7; length: 14; CDR3: CASSLQGNSYEQYF; DNA: TGTGCCAGCAGTTTACAGGGCAACTCCTACGAGCAGTACTTC
V: TRBV18; D: NA; size: few; J: TRBJ2-7; length: 14; CDR3: CASSPGSSEYEQYF; DNA: TGTGCCAGCTCACCCGGTTCTAGCGAATACGAGCAGTACTTC
V: TRBV12-3/TRBV12-4; D: NA; size: many; J: TRBJ1-4; length: 13; CDR3: CASSVDGPEKLFF; DNA: TGTGCCAGCAGTGTCGACGGTCCTGAAAAACTGTTTTTT
V: TRBV6-2/TRBV6-3; D: TRBD1; size: few; J: TRBJ2-2; length: 15; CDR3: CAIGDRGRNTGELFF; DNA: TGTGCCATCGGAGACAGGGGCAGGAACACCGGGGAGCTGTTTTTT
V: TRBV29-1; D: NA; size: few; J: TRBJ2-3; length: 14; CDR3: CSVVWALAADTQYF; DNA: TGCAGCGTTGTGTGGGCTTTAGCGGCAGATACGCAGTATTTT
V: TRBV7-9; D: NA; size: many; J: TRBJ2-2; length: 14; CDR3: CASSLYPNTGELFF; DNA: TGTGCCAGCAGCTTATACCCGAACACCGGGGAGCTGTTTTTT